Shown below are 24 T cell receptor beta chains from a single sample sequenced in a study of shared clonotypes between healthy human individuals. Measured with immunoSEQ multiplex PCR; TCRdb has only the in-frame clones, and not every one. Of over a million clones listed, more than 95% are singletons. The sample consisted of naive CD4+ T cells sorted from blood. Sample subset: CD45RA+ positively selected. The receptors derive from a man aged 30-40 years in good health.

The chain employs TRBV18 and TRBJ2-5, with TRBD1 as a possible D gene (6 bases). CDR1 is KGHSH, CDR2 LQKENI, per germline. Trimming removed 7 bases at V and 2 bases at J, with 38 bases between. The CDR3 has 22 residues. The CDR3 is CASWSPHEGHPDRPILQETQYF. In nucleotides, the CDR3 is TGTGCCAGCTGGTCACCTCACGAGGGTCACCCGGACAGACCAATTCTACAAGAGACCCAGTACTTC.

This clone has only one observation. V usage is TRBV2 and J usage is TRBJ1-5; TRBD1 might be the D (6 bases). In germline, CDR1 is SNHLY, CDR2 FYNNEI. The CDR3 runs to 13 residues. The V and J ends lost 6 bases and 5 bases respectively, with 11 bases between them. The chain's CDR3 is CASSDTGYQPQHF. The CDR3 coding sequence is TGTGCCAGCAGCGATACAGGGTATCAGCCCCAGCATTTT.

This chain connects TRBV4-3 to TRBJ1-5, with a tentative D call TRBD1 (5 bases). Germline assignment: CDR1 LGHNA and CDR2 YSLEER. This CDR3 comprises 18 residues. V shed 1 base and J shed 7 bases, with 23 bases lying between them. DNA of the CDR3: TGCGCCAGCAGCCAAGCGTGGAAGGGGCTTGGGCTCGGACAGCCCCAGCATTTT. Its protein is CASSQAWKGLGLGQPQHF.

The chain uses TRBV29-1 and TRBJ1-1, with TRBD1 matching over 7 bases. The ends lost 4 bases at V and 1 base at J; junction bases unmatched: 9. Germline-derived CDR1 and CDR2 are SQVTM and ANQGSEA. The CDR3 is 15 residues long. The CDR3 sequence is CSVALTGAANTEAFF. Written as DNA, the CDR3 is TGCAGCGTTGCCCTTACAGGGGCAGCGAACACTGAAGCTTTCTTT.

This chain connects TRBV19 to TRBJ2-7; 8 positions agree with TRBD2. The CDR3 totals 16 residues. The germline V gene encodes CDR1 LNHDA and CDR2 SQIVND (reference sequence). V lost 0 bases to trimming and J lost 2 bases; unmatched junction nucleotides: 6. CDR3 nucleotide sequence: TGTGCCAGTAGTATAGATCCTAGCGGGTTTCCCTACGAGCAGTACTTC. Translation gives CASSIDPSGFPYEQYF.

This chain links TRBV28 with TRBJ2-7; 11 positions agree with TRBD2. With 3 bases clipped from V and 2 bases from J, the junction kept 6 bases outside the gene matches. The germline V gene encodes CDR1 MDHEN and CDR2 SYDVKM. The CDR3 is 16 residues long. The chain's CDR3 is CASSFPRLAGPYEQYF. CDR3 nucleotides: TGTGCCAGCAGTTTCCCTCGACTAGCGGGACCCTACGAGCAGTACTTC.

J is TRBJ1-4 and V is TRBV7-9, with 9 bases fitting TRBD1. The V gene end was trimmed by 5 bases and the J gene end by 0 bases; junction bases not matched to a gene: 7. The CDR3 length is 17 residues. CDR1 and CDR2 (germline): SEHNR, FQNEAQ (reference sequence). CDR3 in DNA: TGTGCCAGCAGCCCGGGACAGGGCGACTCAACTAATGAAAAACTGTTTTTT. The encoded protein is CASSPGQGDSTNEKLFF.

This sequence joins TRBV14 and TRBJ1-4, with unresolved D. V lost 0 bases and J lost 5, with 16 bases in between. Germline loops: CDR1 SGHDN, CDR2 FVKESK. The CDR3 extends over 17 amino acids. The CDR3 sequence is CASSQEKEAYPNEKLFF. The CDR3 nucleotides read TGTGCCAGCAGCCAAGAGAAGGAGGCTTACCCCAATGAAAAACTGTTTTTT.

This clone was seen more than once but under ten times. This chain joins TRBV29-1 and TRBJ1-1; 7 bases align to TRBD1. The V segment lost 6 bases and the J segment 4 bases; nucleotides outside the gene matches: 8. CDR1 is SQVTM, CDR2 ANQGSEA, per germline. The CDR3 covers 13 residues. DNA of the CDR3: TGCAGCGTGGCGGGACAGACCTCCACTGAAGCTTTCTTT. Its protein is CSVAGQTSTEAFF.

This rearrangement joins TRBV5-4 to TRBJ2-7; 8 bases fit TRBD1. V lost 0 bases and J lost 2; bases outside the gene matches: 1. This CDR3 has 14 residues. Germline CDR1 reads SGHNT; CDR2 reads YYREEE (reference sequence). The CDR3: CASSLDRGAYEQYF. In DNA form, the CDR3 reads TGTGCCAGCAGCTTGGACAGGGGGGCCTACGAGCAGTACTTC.

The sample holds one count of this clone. The CDR3 here is CASSLLGDGELFF. CDR3 in DNA: TGTGCCAGCAGCCTCCTGGGGGACGGGGAGCTGTTTTTT. The chain employs TRBV27 and TRBJ2-2, with D perhaps matching TRBD1 or TRBD2 (5 bases each). CDR3 length: 13 residues. V was trimmed by 6 bases and J by 7 bases, leaving 12 bases between them. Germline CDR1 is MNHEY and CDR2 is SMNVEV (reference sequence).

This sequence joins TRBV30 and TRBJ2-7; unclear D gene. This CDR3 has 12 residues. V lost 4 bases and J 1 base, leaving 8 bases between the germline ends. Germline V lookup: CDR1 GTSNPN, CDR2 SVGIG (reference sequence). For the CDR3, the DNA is TGTGCCTGGACGACGGGTTCCTACGAGCAGTACTTC. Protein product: CAWTTGSYEQYF.

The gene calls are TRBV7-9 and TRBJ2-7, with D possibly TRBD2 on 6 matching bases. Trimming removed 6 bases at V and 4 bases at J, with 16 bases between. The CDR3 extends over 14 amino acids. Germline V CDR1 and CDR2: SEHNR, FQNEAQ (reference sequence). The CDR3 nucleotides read TGTGCCAGCAGGAGCCGGGAGTCGTCTTACGAGCAGTACTTC. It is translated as CASRSRESSYEQYF.

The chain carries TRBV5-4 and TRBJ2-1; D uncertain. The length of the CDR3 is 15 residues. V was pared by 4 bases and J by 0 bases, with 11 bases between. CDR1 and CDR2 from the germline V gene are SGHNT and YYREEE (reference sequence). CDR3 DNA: TGTGCCAGCAGCCCTAAGGACCGCTCCTACAATGAGCAGTTCTTC. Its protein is CASSPKDRSYNEQFF. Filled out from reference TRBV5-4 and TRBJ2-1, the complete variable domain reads ETGVTQSPTHLIKTRGQQVTLRCSSQSGHNTVSWYQQALGQGPQFIFQYYREEENGRGNFPPRFSGLQFPNYSSELNVNALELDDSALYLCASSPKDRSYNEQFFGPGTRLTVL.

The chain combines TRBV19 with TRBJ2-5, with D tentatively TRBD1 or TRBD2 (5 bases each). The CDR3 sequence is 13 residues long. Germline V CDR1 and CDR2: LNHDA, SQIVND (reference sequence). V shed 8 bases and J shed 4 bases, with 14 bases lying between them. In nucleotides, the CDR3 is TGTGCCAGTGGTGTGGCAGGGACAGAGACCCAGTACTTC. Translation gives CASGVAGTETQYF.

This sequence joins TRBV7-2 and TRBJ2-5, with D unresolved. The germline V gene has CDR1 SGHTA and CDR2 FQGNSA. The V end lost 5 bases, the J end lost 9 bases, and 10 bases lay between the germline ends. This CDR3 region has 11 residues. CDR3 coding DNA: TGTGCCAGCAGCACCAGCGCCTCCCAGTACTTC. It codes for CASSTSASQYF.

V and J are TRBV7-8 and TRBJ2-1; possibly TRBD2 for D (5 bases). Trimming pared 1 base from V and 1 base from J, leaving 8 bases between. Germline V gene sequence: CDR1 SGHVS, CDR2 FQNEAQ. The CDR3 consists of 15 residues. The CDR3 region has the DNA TGTGCCAGCAGCTTAGGTAGCGCTTCCTACAATGAGCAGTTCTTC. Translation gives CASSLGSASYNEQFF. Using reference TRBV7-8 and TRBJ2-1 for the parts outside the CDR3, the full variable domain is GAGVSQSPRYKVAKRGQDVALRCDPISGHVSLFWYQQALGQGPEFLTYFQNEAQLDKSGLPSDRFFAERPEGSVSTLKIQRTQQEDSAVYLCASSLGSASYNEQFFGPGTRLTVL.

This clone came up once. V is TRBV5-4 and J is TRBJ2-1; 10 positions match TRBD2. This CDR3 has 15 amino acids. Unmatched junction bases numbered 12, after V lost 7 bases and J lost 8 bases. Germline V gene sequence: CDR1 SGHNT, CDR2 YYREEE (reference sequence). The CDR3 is CASAILAGDSYEQFF. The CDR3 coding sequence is TGTGCCAGCGCGATCCTAGCGGGAGACTCATATGAGCAGTTCTTC.

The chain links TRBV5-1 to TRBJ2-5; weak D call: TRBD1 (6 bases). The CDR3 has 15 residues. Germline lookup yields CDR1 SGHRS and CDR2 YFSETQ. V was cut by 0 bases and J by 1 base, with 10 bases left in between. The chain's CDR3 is CASSLARTAQETQYF. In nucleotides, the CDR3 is TGCGCCAGCAGCTTGGCTAGGACAGCCCAAGAGACCCAGTACTTC.

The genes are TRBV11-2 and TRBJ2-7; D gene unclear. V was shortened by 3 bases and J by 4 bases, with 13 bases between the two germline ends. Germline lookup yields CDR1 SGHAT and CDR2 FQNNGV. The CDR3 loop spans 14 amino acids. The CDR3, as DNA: TGTGCCAGCAGCTTCGCAGGTCCTGGATACGAGCAGTACTTC. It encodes CASSFAGPGYEQYF.

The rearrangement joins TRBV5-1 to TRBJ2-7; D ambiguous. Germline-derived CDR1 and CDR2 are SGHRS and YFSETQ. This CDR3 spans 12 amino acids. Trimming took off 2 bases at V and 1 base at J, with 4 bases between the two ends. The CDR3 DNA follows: TGCGCCAGCAGCTTCGGATCCTACGAGCAGTACTTC. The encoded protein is CASSFGSYEQYF.

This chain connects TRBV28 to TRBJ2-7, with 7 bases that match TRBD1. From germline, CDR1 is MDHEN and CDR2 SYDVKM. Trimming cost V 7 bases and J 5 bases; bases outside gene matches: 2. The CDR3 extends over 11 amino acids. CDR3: CASTTGDEQYF. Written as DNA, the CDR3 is TGTGCCAGCACAACAGGGGACGAGCAGTACTTC. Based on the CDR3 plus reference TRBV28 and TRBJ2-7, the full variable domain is DVKVTQSSRYLVKRTGEKVFLECVQDMDHENMFWYRQDPGLGLRLIYFSYDVKMKEKGDIPEGYSVSREKKERFSLILESASTNQTSMYLCASTTGDEQYFGPGTRLTVT.

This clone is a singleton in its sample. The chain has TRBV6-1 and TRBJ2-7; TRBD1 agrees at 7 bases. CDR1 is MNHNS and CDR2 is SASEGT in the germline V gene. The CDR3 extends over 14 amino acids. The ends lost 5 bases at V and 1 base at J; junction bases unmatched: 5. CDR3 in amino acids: CASSFQGQSYEQYF. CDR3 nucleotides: TGTGCCAGCAGTTTCCAGGGACAGTCCTACGAGCAGTACTTC.

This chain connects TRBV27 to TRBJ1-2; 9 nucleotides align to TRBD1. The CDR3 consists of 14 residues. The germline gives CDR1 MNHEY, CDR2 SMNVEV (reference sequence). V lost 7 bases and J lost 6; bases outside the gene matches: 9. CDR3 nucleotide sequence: TGTGCCAGCACCCTTAGTGGGACAGGGCATGGCTACACCTTC. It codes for CASTLSGTGHGYTF.